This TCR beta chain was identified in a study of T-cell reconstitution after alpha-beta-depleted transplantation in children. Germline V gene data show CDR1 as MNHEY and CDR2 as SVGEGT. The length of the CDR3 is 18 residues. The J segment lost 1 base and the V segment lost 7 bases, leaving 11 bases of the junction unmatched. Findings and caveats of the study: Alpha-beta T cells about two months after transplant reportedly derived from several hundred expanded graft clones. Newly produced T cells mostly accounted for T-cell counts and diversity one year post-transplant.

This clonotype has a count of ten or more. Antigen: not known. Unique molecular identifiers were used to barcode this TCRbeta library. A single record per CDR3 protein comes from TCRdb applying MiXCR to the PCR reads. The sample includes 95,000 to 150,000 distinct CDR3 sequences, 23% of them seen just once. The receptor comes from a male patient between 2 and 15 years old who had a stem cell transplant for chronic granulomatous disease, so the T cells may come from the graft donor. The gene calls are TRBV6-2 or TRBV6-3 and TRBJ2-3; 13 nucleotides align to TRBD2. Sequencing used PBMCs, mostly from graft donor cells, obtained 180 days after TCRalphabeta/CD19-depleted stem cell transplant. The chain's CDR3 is CASTLGLAGVEGTDTQYF. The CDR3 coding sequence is TGTGCCAGCACCTTAGGACTAGCGGGAGTCGAGGGCACAGATACGCAGTATTTT.